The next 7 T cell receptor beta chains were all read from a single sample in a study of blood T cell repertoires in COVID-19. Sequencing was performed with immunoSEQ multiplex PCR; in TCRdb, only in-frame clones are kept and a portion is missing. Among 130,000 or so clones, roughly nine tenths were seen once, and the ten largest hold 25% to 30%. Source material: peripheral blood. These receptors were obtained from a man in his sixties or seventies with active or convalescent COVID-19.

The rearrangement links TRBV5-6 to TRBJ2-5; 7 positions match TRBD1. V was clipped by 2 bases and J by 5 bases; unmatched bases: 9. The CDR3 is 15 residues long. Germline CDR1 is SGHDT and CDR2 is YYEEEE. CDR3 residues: CASSFRQGIRETQYF. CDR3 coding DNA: TGTGCCAGCAGCTTTAGACAGGGCATAAGGGAGACCCAGTACTTC.

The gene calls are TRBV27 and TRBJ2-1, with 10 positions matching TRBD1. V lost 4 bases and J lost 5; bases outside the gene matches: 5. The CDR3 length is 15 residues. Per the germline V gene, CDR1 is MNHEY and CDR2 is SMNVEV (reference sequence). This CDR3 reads CASSSDGTGDNEQFF. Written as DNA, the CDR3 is TGTGCCAGCAGTTCGGACGGGACAGGGGACAATGAGCAGTTCTTC.

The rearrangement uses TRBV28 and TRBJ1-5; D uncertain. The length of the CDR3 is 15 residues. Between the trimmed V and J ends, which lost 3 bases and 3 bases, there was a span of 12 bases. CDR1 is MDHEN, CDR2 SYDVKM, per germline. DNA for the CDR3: TGTGCCAGCAGTTTGGGCCAGGAATACAATCAGCCCCAGCATTTT. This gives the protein CASSLGQEYNQPQHF.

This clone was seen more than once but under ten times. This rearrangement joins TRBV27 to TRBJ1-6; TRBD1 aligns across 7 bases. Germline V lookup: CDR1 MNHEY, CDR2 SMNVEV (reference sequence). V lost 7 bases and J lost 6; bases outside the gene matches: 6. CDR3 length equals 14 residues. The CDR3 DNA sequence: TGTGCCAGCACTCCCGGGGACAGTAATTCACCCCTCCACTTT. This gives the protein CASTPGDSNSPLHF.

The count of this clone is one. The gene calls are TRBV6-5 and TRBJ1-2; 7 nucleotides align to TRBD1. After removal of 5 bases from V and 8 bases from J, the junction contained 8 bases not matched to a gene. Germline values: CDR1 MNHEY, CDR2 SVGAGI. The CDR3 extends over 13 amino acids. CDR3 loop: CASSRDRERGYTF. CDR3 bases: TGTGCCAGCAGTCGCGACAGGGAACGGGGCTACACCTTC.

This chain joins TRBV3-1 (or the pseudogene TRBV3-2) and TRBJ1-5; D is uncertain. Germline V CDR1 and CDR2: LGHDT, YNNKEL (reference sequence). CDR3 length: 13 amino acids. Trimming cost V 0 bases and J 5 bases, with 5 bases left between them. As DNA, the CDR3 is TGTGCCAGCAGCCAAGACCGGGATCAGCCCCAGCATTTT. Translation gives CASSQDRDQPQHF.

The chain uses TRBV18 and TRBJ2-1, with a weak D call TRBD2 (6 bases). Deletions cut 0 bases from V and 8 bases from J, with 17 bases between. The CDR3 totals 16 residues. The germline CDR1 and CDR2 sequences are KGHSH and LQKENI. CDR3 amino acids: CASSPPTSSGVDEQFF. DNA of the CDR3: TGTGCCAGCTCACCACCGACTAGTTCCGGGGTGGATGAGCAGTTCTTC.